The 23 T cell receptor beta chains presented below share a single source sample, sequenced in a study of somatic mutations in cytotoxic T cells in rheumatoid arthritis (dated by TCRdb to about 2017). Receptor libraries were prepared by the immunoSEQ multiplex PCR assay. Entries here come from immuneACCESS through TCRdb and include only in-frame sequences with V and J called. Some clones fail to appear in such tables; in the studies checked, an unresolved V gene covers under half of the shortfall, and the cause of the remainder is unknown. This sample has about 20,000 clones in its table, and about 80% of those were observed once. Of the sample, approximately 14% falls within the top ten clones. The sample comprised CD8+ T cells sorted from blood. These receptors all stem from an adult with rheumatoid arthritis.

The J gene is TRBJ2-5, the V gene TRBV5-6, with TRBD2 as a possible D gene (6 bases). Deletions cut 2 bases from V and 2 bases from J, with 16 bases between. The germline V gene encodes CDR1 SGHDT and CDR2 YYEEEE. The CDR3 runs to 16 residues. The CDR3 nucleotides are TGTGCCAGCAGCTTCGGGCTAGCTGGGGGGCAAGAGACCCAGTACTTC. As protein: CASSFGLAGGQETQYF. Based on the CDR3 plus reference TRBV5-6 and TRBJ2-5, the full variable domain is DAGVTQSPTHLIKTRGQQVTLRCSPKSGHDTVSWYQQALGQGPQFIFQYYEEEERQRGNFPDRFSGHQFPNYSSELNVNALLLGDSALYLCASSFGLAGGQETQYFGPGTRLLVL.

The chain combines TRBV27 with TRBJ1-2; TRBD1 is a possible D gene (6 bases). This CDR3 has 13 amino acids. V lost 2 bases, J lost 8 bases, and 12 bases lay in between. The germline gives CDR1 MNHEY, CDR2 SMNVEV (reference sequence). The chain's CDR3 is CASSLGGALGYTF. CDR3 in DNA: TGTGCCAGCAGTTTAGGGGGGGCTCTGGGCTACACCTTC.

The chain recombines TRBV27 with TRBJ1-2, with D uncertain. CDR1 and CDR2 from the germline V gene are MNHEY and SMNVEV (reference sequence). Deletions cut 0 bases from V and 5 bases from J, with 10 bases between. CDR3 size: 14 residues. The CDR3 region has the DNA TGTGCCAGCAGTTTATCGGCGGCAGCTTATGGCTACACCTTC. Protein: CASSLSAAAYGYTF.

The V gene is TRBV6-1, the J gene TRBJ2-7; 7 bases line up with TRBD1. Germline loops: CDR1 MNHNS, CDR2 SASEGT. V gave up 3 bases and J gave up 2 bases; unmatched junction bases: 4. The CDR3 contains 14 residues. DNA for the CDR3: TGTGCCAGCAGTGAGTGGGACAGTACCTACGAGCAGTACGTC. It encodes CASSEWDSTYEQYV.

This clone was counted only a few times. The chain couples TRBV7-9 to TRBJ2-6, with unresolved D. Between the trimmed V and J ends, which lost 3 bases and 0 bases, there was a span of 6 bases. Germline V lookup: CDR1 SEHNR, CDR2 FQNEAQ (reference sequence). This CDR3 is built from 15 residues. The CDR3 nucleotides read TGTGCCAGCAGCTTCTTGGACTCTGGGGCCAACGTCCTGACTTTC. Amino acids: CASSFLDSGANVLTF.

CDR3 sequence: CASSSLDRGREEKLFF. CDR3 coding DNA: TGTGCCAGCAGTTCATTGGACAGGGGGCGAGAAGAAAAACTGTTTTTT. This chain joins TRBV28 and TRBJ1-4; the match to TRBD1 covers 11 bases. Trimming removed 4 bases from V and 8 bases from J; junction bases left unmatched: 9. Per germline, CDR1 MDHEN and CDR2 SYDVKM. The CDR3 consists of 16 residues.

The J gene is TRBJ1-1, the V gene TRBV5-6; D is unresolved. This CDR3 is built from 15 residues. Germline CDR1 is SGHDT and CDR2 is YYEEEE. V lost 1 base and J lost 5, with 15 bases in between. CDR3 nucleotides: TGTGCCAGCAGCTTGTATGGAGGGTGGCGGACTGAAGCTTTCTTT. Encoded protein: CASSLYGGWRTEAFF.

This chain links TRBV2 with TRBJ2-4; TRBD1 might be the D (5 bases). The V and J ends lost 7 bases and 1 base respectively, with 20 bases between them. Germline V CDR1 and CDR2: SNHLY, FYNNEI. This CDR3 is 17 amino acids long. As DNA, the CDR3 is TGTGCCAGCATAAAGGGGCCATTTCTCCAGGCCAAAAACATTCAGTACTTC. Its protein product is CASIKGPFLQAKNIQYF.

The chain uses TRBV7-9 and TRBJ2-5; 11 bases line up with TRBD2. Germline V gene sequence: CDR1 SEHNR, CDR2 FQNEAQ (reference sequence). The J segment lost 2 bases and the V segment lost 1 base, leaving 6 bases of the junction unmatched. This CDR3 has 17 residues. The chain's CDR3 is CASSLEGLADLQETQYF. The CDR3 DNA sequence: TGTGCCAGCAGCTTAGAGGGACTAGCGGATTTACAAGAGACCCAGTACTTC.

The chain employs TRBV5-6 and TRBJ2-7; D unclear. Trimming cost V 0 bases and J 4 bases, with 8 bases left between them. This CDR3 contains 13 residues. Germline-derived CDR1 and CDR2 are SGHDT and YYEEEE. The CDR3 sequence: CASSLEGQYEQYV. As DNA, the CDR3 is TGTGCCAGCAGCTTGGAGGGCCAGTACGAGCAGTACGTC.

This chain joins TRBV7-3 and TRBJ2-5, with 9 bases identical to TRBD2. The CDR3 consists of 15 residues. Per the germline V gene, CDR1 is SGHTA and CDR2 is FQGTGA. V shed 2 bases and J 4 bases; nucleotides not matched to a gene: 5. The CDR3 sequence: CASSLGGGASETQYF. For the CDR3, the DNA is TGTGCCAGCAGCTTAGGCGGGGGGGCCTCAGAGACCCAGTACTTC.

The chain is built from TRBV7-9 and TRBJ2-7; possibly TRBD1 for D (5 bases). Deletions cut 5 bases from V and 4 bases from J, with 9 bases between. The CDR3 length is 12 residues. CDR1 and CDR2 (germline): SEHNR, FQNEAQ (reference sequence). The CDR3 DNA is TGTGCCAGCAGCCTACAGGTTTACGAGCAGTACTTC. Translated, it gives CASSLQVYEQYF.

CDR3 in DNA: TGTGCCAGCAGCCCATTGGACAGACAAGAGACCCAGTACTTC. It specifies CASSPLDRQETQYF. This rearrangement joins TRBV27 to TRBJ2-5, with D possibly matching TRBD1 (6 bases). CDR3 size: 14 residues. Deletions cut 6 bases from V and 2 bases from J, with 13 bases between. Germline V gene data show CDR1 as MNHEY and CDR2 as SMNVEV (reference sequence).

The CDR3 protein is CASSEDRQSSYNSPLHF. Here the CDR3 DNA reads TGTGCCAGCAGTGAGGACCGCCAGAGCTCCTATAATTCACCCCTCCACTTT. This chain links TRBV6-1 with TRBJ1-6, with D uncertain. V dropped 3 bases and J dropped 0 bases, with 12 bases sitting between them. CDR1 MNHNS and CDR2 SASEGT come from the germline V gene. This CDR3 spans 17 amino acids.

The V and J genes are TRBV6-1 and TRBJ1-5; D call uncertain. This CDR3 is built from 15 residues. Germline loops: CDR1 MNHNS, CDR2 SASEGT. V was shortened by 5 bases and J by 6 bases, with 17 bases between the two germline ends. CDR3 nucleotides: TGTGCCAGCAGTCCCTCTTTAGGGAACCCTCAGCCCCAGCATTTT. It yields the protein CASSPSLGNPQPQHF.

The gene calls are TRBV7-3 and TRBJ2-2, with 7 bases identical to TRBD2. V lost 5 bases, J lost 6 bases, and 3 bases stayed unmatched. The CDR3 length is 13 residues. Germline lookup yields CDR1 SGHTA and CDR2 FQGTGA. The CDR3, as DNA: TGTGCCAGCAGCCCGGGGGGTCCCGGGGAGCTGTTTTTT. Translated, it gives CASSPGGPGELFF.

The J gene is TRBJ2-3, the V gene TRBV6-1, with D unclear. This CDR3 spans 15 amino acids. The ends were cut back, 2 bases at V and 4 bases at J, with 13 bases in the middle. Looked up from germline, CDR1 is MNHNS and CDR2 is SASEGT. As DNA, the CDR3 is TGTGCCAGCAGTGAATGGTGGGGAAGCCCAGATACGCAGTATTTT. The encoded protein is CASSEWWGSPDTQYF.

This clone was detected once. V usage is TRBV2 and J usage is TRBJ2-2, with 9 positions matching TRBD1. The CDR3 covers 17 residues. CDR1 is SNHLY and CDR2 is FYNNEI in the germline V gene. The V gene end was trimmed by 3 bases and the J gene end by 3 bases; junction bases not matched to a gene: 8. The CDR3 protein is CASSERGDRVDTGELFF. The CDR3 coding sequence is TGTGCCAGCAGTGAGAGGGGGGACAGGGTTGACACCGGGGAGCTGTTTTTT.

The chain recombines TRBV6-4 with TRBJ2-3; a possible D gene is TRBD2 (5 bases). This CDR3 spans 16 amino acids. CDR1 is MRHNA, CDR2 SNTAGT, per germline. The V gene lost 6 bases and the J gene lost 1 base, with 17 bases spanning the gap. The CDR3 DNA reads TGTGCCAGCAGCCCAGGAGCGGATGGGGGCACAGATACGCAGTATTTT. Protein product: CASSPGADGGTDTQYF.

This chain joins TRBV27 and TRBJ2-7, with TRBD1 matching over 10 bases. Germline loops: CDR1 MNHEY, CDR2 SMNVEV (reference sequence). The CDR3 has 14 amino acids. V lost 5 bases to trimming and J lost 6 bases; unmatched junction nucleotides: 7. The CDR3 region is CASSPRTGGGEQYF. As DNA, the CDR3 is TGTGCCAGCAGTCCCCGGACAGGGGGGGGCGAGCAGTACTTC.

The chain joins TRBV7-8 to TRBJ2-3, with 8 positions matching TRBD2. The CDR3 sequence is 17 residues long. V was pared by 1 base and J by 2 bases, with 8 bases of the junction left unmatched. CDR1 is SGHVS and CDR2 is FQNEAQ in the germline V gene. The CDR3 region has the DNA TGTGCCAGCAGCTTAGGCCCTATAGCGGGGACCACAGATACGCAGTATTTT. Translation gives CASSLGPIAGTTDTQYF.

This chain connects TRBV19 to TRBJ1-6; the D is unclear. This CDR3 is built from 12 residues. The V end was cut by 0 bases, the J end by 7 bases, with 1 base between. Germline CDR1 reads LNHDA; CDR2 reads SQIVND (reference sequence). The CDR3 DNA sequence: TGTGCCAGTAGTATAGAGAATTCACCCCTCCACTTT. It is translated as CASSIENSPLHF.

V is TRBV9 and J is TRBJ2-3; D not certain. Germline values: CDR1 SGDLS, CDR2 YYNGEE. V lost 0 bases to trimming and J lost 5 bases, with 4 bases between them. The CDR3 consists of 12 residues. CDR3 DNA: TGTGCCAGCAGCGTAGGGCTAGATACGCAGTATTTT. It yields the protein CASSVGLDTQYF.